This T cell receptor beta chain was recorded in a study of cytomegalovirus exposure and HLA in healthy donors. The CDR3 loop spans 12 amino acids. V dropped 10 bases and J dropped 5; count of bases not matched to a gene: 5. The germline CDR1 and CDR2 sequences are LNHDA and SQIVND (reference sequence). The PCR contained 60 Vbeta and 13 Jbeta primers. Measured with immunoSEQ multiplex PCR; TCRdb has only the in-frame clones, and not every one. The profile shows roughly 140,000 clones, roughly 85% of them singletons. This chain connects TRBV19 to TRBJ1-1, with 9 nucleotides matching TRBD1. The sequence derives from a male donor in good health and CMV-seronegative. The sample consisted of PBMCs. The CDR3 region is CATGTGLTEAFF. CDR3 nucleotides: TGTGCCACCGGGACAGGGTTGACTGAAGCTTTCTTT.